Listed below are T cell receptor beta chains from one sample, sequenced in a study of regulatory T cells in long-lasting Graves disease. One entry per CDR3 protein results from TCRdb running MiXCR on the multiplex PCR reads. The table has 300,000 to 400,000 distinct CDR3 sequences, 15% to 18% seen once. The sample consisted of peripheral blood mononuclear cells (PBMCs), taken at new diagnosis, from a patient treated with antithyroid drugs. The source is a female donor with Graves disease. CDR3s include the opening cysteine and the closing phenylalanine or tryptophan. The order of the fields is D gene, J gene, V gene, clone size, CDR3 DNA, CDR3 protein. A D gene is named only where the DNA matches it firmly. Expanded clones get a size class; other rows say once, few or many, or leave the size out.

d_gene: TRBD1
j_gene: TRBJ1-2
v_gene: TRBV12-3/TRBV12-4
abundance: many
CDR3nt: TGTGCCAGCAGTTGGGACAGGTTTTATGGCTACACCTTC
CDR3aa: CASSWDRFYGYTF

d_gene: TRBD2
j_gene: TRBJ2-7
v_gene: TRBV29-1
abundance: many
CDR3nt: TGCAGCGTTTTAGCGGGAGAAGAGTACGAGCAGTACTTC
CDR3aa: CSVLAGEEYEQYF

d_gene: -
j_gene: TRBJ1-3
v_gene: TRBV5-4
abundance: -
CDR3nt: TGTGCCAGCAGCTTGGGGGCGAGGGAATCGGGAAACACCATATATTTT
CDR3aa: CASSLGARESGNTIYF

d_gene: -
j_gene: TRBJ2-1
v_gene: TRBV18
abundance: many
CDR3nt: TGTGCCAGCTCACCACAGCGGAATGAGCAGTTCTTC
CDR3aa: CASSPQRNEQFF

d_gene: -
j_gene: TRBJ2-7
v_gene: TRBV18
abundance: many
CDR3nt: TGTGCCAGCTCATCCCCCAGGGACGAGCAGTACTTC
CDR3aa: CASSSPRDEQYF

d_gene: -
j_gene: TRBJ1-1
v_gene: TRBV20-1
abundance: many
CDR3nt: TGCAGTGCTACCCAAGACGGTATTGAAGCTTTCTTT
CDR3aa: CSATQDGIEAFF

d_gene: -
j_gene: TRBJ1-1
v_gene: TRBV11-1
abundance: many
CDR3nt: TGTGCCAGCAGCTTAGGCCTCTTCACAACCGAAGCTTTCTTT
CDR3aa: CASSLGLFTTEAFF

d_gene: -
j_gene: TRBJ1-2
v_gene: TRBV7-6
abundance: few
CDR3nt: TGTGCCAGCAGCCCCGCGGGGGTGGATGGCTACACCTTC
CDR3aa: CASSPAGVDGYTF

d_gene: -
j_gene: TRBJ1-2
v_gene: TRBV6-5
abundance: many
CDR3nt: TGTGCCAGCAGTTACTCACGGTATACCGGGTATGGCTACACCTTC
CDR3aa: CASSYSRYTGYGYTF

d_gene: -
j_gene: TRBJ2-3
v_gene: TRBV12-3/TRBV12-4
abundance: many
CDR3nt: TGTGCCAGCAGTTTAAGGGGGGCCGTAGATACGCAGTATTTT
CDR3aa: CASSLRGAVDTQYF

d_gene: -
j_gene: TRBJ1-5
v_gene: TRBV19
abundance: -
CDR3nt: TGTGCCAGTAGTCCCCGTATCAGGGAGGGCAATCAGCCCCAGCATTTT
CDR3aa: CASSPRIREGNQPQHF

d_gene: TRBD1
j_gene: TRBJ2-7
v_gene: TRBV30
abundance: few
CDR3nt: TGTGCCTGGAGGGTGACAGGGTCTTCCTACGAGCAGTACTTC
CDR3aa: CAWRVTGSSYEQYF

d_gene: TRBD1
j_gene: TRBJ1-5
v_gene: TRBV20-1
abundance: many
CDR3nt: TGCAGTGCTAGAGATCGGGACAGGGGTCAGCCCCAGCATTTT
CDR3aa: CSARDRDRGQPQHF

d_gene: TRBD1
j_gene: TRBJ1-3
v_gene: TRBV2
abundance: many
CDR3nt: TGTGCCAGCACCTTGGACAGGGTGGGAAACACCATATATTTT
CDR3aa: CASTLDRVGNTIYF

d_gene: TRBD1
j_gene: TRBJ1-5
v_gene: TRBV4-1
abundance: many
CDR3nt: TGCGCCAGCAGCCAAGATCCGCAGGGGGGCATCAATCAGCCCCAGCATTTT
CDR3aa: CASSQDPQGGINQPQHF

d_gene: TRBD1
j_gene: TRBJ1-5
v_gene: TRBV19
abundance: many
CDR3nt: TGTGCCAGTAGCGGCTATTTCCACAGGGGGAATCAGCCCCAGCATTTT
CDR3aa: CASSGYFHRGNQPQHF

d_gene: TRBD1
j_gene: TRBJ1-6
v_gene: TRBV3-1
abundance: few
CDR3nt: TGTGCCAGCAGCCAAGGGGACTGGGACAGGGTCTTCATTAATTCACCCCTCCACTTT
CDR3aa: CASSQGDWDRVFINSPLHF

d_gene: -
j_gene: TRBJ1-2
v_gene: TRBV7-9
abundance: -
CDR3nt: TGTGCCAGCAGCCCCGAGGACCGCGCTGGGGGCTACACCTTC
CDR3aa: CASSPEDRAGGYTF

d_gene: -
j_gene: TRBJ1-1
v_gene: TRBV7-2
abundance: many
CDR3nt: TGTGCCAGCTCGACCACGCTCAGATGGGCGCAGAACACTGAAGCTTTCTTT
CDR3aa: CASSTTLRWAQNTEAFF

d_gene: TRBD1
j_gene: TRBJ1-6
v_gene: TRBV27
abundance: -
CDR3nt: TGTGCCAGCAGGGCCCAAGAAGACAGGGGTAATAATTCACCCCTCCACTTT
CDR3aa: CASRAQEDRGNNSPLHF

d_gene: TRBD1
j_gene: TRBJ2-1
v_gene: TRBV6-4
abundance: once
CDR3nt: TGTGCCAGCTCTTCTCCGGACAGGGGGCCCTACTACGAGCAGTTCTTC
CDR3aa: CASSSPDRGPYYEQFF

d_gene: TRBD2
j_gene: TRBJ2-4
v_gene: TRBV12-3/TRBV12-4
abundance: many
CDR3nt: TGTGCCAGCAGCTACCCGGGACTAGCGGGAGGGTCAGTCAAAAACATTCAGTACTTC
CDR3aa: CASSYPGLAGGSVKNIQYF

d_gene: -
j_gene: TRBJ2-3
v_gene: TRBV9
abundance: -
CDR3nt: TGTGCCAGCAGCGCAAAGTCCGGGGCCACAGATACGCAGTATTTT
CDR3aa: CASSAKSGATDTQYF

d_gene: -
j_gene: TRBJ1-5
v_gene: TRBV20-1
abundance: many
CDR3nt: TGCAGTGCTAGAGAGCAAGGGTTGTACAATCAGCCCCAGCATTTT
CDR3aa: CSAREQGLYNQPQHF

d_gene: TRBD1
j_gene: TRBJ1-1
v_gene: TRBV19
abundance: -
CDR3nt: TGTGCCAGTAGTATAGACGGACAGGTTTGCACTGAAGCTTTCTTT
CDR3aa: CASSIDGQVCTEAFF

d_gene: -
j_gene: TRBJ1-1
v_gene: TRBV3-1
abundance: many
CDR3nt: TGTGCCAGCAGCCAAGTGGTCAGGGCCACTGAAGCTTTCTTT
CDR3aa: CASSQVVRATEAFF

d_gene: -
j_gene: TRBJ1-4
v_gene: TRBV10-1
abundance: -
CDR3nt: TGCGCCAATGCATCAGGGGACGAAAAACTGTTTTTT
CDR3aa: CANASGDEKLFF

d_gene: -
j_gene: TRBJ2-5
v_gene: TRBV7-9
abundance: few
CDR3nt: TGTGCCAGCAGCCTACGGGGGCCCCAAGAGACCCAGTACTTC
CDR3aa: CASSLRGPQETQYF

d_gene: TRBD1
j_gene: TRBJ1-2
v_gene: TRBV20-1
abundance: -
CDR3nt: TGCAGTGCCGAGGCCGGGACAGGGGTAATAGTTGGCTACACCTTC
CDR3aa: CSAEAGTGVIVGYTF

d_gene: TRBD1
j_gene: TRBJ1-3
v_gene: TRBV6-2/TRBV6-3
abundance: many
CDR3nt: TGTGCCAGCAGTATCTCCGGGACAGCCTCTGGAAACACCATATATTTT
CDR3aa: CASSISGTASGNTIYF

d_gene: -
j_gene: TRBJ2-7
v_gene: TRBV19
abundance: many
CDR3nt: TGTGCCAGTAGTATTTATAGTGGGGAAATCGAGCAGTACTTC
CDR3aa: CASSIYSGEIEQYF

d_gene: -
j_gene: TRBJ1-3
v_gene: TRBV12-3/TRBV12-4
abundance: many
CDR3nt: TGTGCCAGCCCCCAAGGGACGGAGTATGGAAACACCATATATTTT
CDR3aa: CASPQGTEYGNTIYF

d_gene: -
j_gene: TRBJ1-2
v_gene: TRBV3-1
abundance: many
CDR3nt: TGTGCCAGCAGCCCGCGGGAGGGACGGACGCCCTATGGCTACACCTTC
CDR3aa: CASSPREGRTPYGYTF

d_gene: TRBD1
j_gene: TRBJ2-1
v_gene: TRBV7-9
abundance: -
CDR3nt: TGTGCCAGCAGCTCCCGGACAGGGGATGAGCAGTTCTTC
CDR3aa: CASSSRTGDEQFF

d_gene: -
j_gene: TRBJ1-2
v_gene: TRBV12-3/TRBV12-4
abundance: many
CDR3nt: TGTGCCAGCAGTTTAGTTTCTGGGGGGCTCTATGGCTACACCTTC
CDR3aa: CASSLVSGGLYGYTF

d_gene: TRBD2
j_gene: TRBJ2-5
v_gene: TRBV12-3/TRBV12-4
abundance: many
CDR3nt: TGTGCCAGCAGTTTAATACTAGCGGGAGGCTCGTACCAAGAGACCCAGTACTTC
CDR3aa: CASSLILAGGSYQETQYF

d_gene: -
j_gene: TRBJ2-3
v_gene: TRBV4-1
abundance: -
CDR3nt: TGCGCCAGCAGCCAGGAAGACACAGATACGCAGTATTTT
CDR3aa: CASSQEDTDTQYF

d_gene: TRBD1
j_gene: TRBJ2-4
v_gene: TRBV19
abundance: -
CDR3nt: TGTGCCAGTACCCCCCCGGGACAGGTCAAAAACATTCAGTACTTC
CDR3aa: CASTPPGQVKNIQYF

d_gene: TRBD2
j_gene: TRBJ2-1
v_gene: TRBV5-6
abundance: few
CDR3nt: TGTGCCAGCTTCGAGGTAGCGGGAGTAACATTCCCCTACAATGAGCAGTTCTTC
CDR3aa: CASFEVAGVTFPYNEQFF

d_gene: TRBD1
j_gene: TRBJ1-6
v_gene: TRBV6-5
abundance: many
CDR3nt: TGTGCCAGCAGTTATTCGGCAGGGGGATCACCCCTCCACTTT
CDR3aa: CASSYSAGGSPLHF

d_gene: TRBD2
j_gene: TRBJ2-5
v_gene: TRBV20-1
abundance: few
CDR3nt: TGCAGTGCTAGACACCTTACCCTAGCGGGGGCCTTTGAAGAGACCCAGTACTTC
CDR3aa: CSARHLTLAGAFEETQYF

d_gene: TRBD1
j_gene: TRBJ1-5
v_gene: TRBV27
abundance: many
CDR3nt: TGTGCCAGCAAGGGACAGGGATATCAGCCCCAGCATTTT
CDR3aa: CASKGQGYQPQHF

d_gene: -
j_gene: TRBJ2-1
v_gene: TRBV2
abundance: many
CDR3nt: TGTGCCAGCAGTGAGGACAGAATCTCCTACAATGAGCAGTTCTTC
CDR3aa: CASSEDRISYNEQFF

d_gene: -
j_gene: TRBJ1-2
v_gene: TRBV5-1
abundance: many
CDR3nt: TGCGCCAGCAGCTCTACGAGGGGAGAAGGGAGAGGCTACACCTTC
CDR3aa: CASSSTRGEGRGYTF

d_gene: -
j_gene: TRBJ2-2
v_gene: TRBV2
abundance: many
CDR3nt: TGTGCCAGCAGTGAAGCGGGGGGGCGGATCGGGGAGCTGTTTTTT
CDR3aa: CASSEAGGRIGELFF

d_gene: TRBD2
j_gene: TRBJ2-1
v_gene: TRBV7-3
abundance: many
CDR3nt: TGTGCCAGCAGCCCCTCCGGGAGCGGGAGCCCCAATGAGCAGTTCTTC
CDR3aa: CASSPSGSGSPNEQFF

d_gene: -
j_gene: TRBJ1-1
v_gene: TRBV5-8
abundance: many
CDR3nt: TGTGCCAGCAGCTTGCTAAACAAGGAAGCTTTCTTT
CDR3aa: CASSLLNKEAFF

d_gene: -
j_gene: TRBJ1-2
v_gene: TRBV5-6
abundance: -
CDR3nt: TGTGCCAGCAGCTGGCCGGGTGGTGTTGACTACACCTTC
CDR3aa: CASSWPGGVDYTF

d_gene: -
j_gene: TRBJ1-2
v_gene: TRBV27
abundance: many
CDR3nt: TGTGCCAGCAGTCGGACTCTCGCGGACAGCTATGGCTACACCTTC
CDR3aa: CASSRTLADSYGYTF

d_gene: -
j_gene: TRBJ2-1
v_gene: TRBV12-5
abundance: many
CDR3nt: TGTGCTAGTGGTTTGGCCACCGGGACCGAAAGCTCCTACAATGAGCAGTTCTTC
CDR3aa: CASGLATGTESSYNEQFF

d_gene: -
j_gene: TRBJ1-2
v_gene: TRBV28
abundance: many
CDR3nt: TGTGCCAGCAGTTCCTCCGGGGTAGACTACCGCCTGCGGGGCTACACCTTC
CDR3aa: CASSSSGVDYRLRGYTF

d_gene: TRBD1
j_gene: TRBJ1-5
v_gene: TRBV7-2
abundance: -
CDR3nt: TGTGCCAGCAGCCCTCCTCCGGGACAGGGAGGTGGGCAGCCCCAGCATTTT
CDR3aa: CASSPPPGQGGGQPQHF